This T cell receptor (beta chain) was sequenced for a study of shared clonotypes between healthy human individuals (dated by TCRdb to 2020 to 2022). For the wider study: The cohort comprised a couple of women and three men aged 18 to 49 years. To estimate repertoire size and how much clonotypes are shared between individuals, the study performed deep sequencing of blood TCR repertoires from 4 to 6 healthy adults. To increase sequencing depth and limit assay-specific biases, different laboratories used diverse techniques to prepare libraries and sequence TCR repertoires. Per donor, leukapheresis produced somewhere between about 0.85 and 10 billion PBMCs.

Healthy HIV-negative adults with no recently reported acute infections or vaccinations were included as donors. Only Caucasian adults living in Nashville, Tennessee, USA were represented among the donors. For unsorted samples, approximately 89 million PBMCs were counted, and genomic DNA was extracted using the QIAamp DNA Blood Mini kit. Blood was obtained by leukapheresis, after which PBMCs were separated by Ficoll-Histopaque density gradient centrifugation and cryopreserved in liquid nitrogen vapor phase. TCR CDR3 regions were amplified from genomic DNA by multiplex PCR using the deep immunoSEQ assay. Extracted genomic DNA from each cell subset was spread evenly across all wells of several immunoSEQ 96-well plates, with each plate serving as a replicate. Each replicate PCR for unsorted PBMC received about 0.3 ug genomic DNA, equal to about 30,000 T cell genomes. Unsorted PBMC genomic DNA was sequenced across ten immunoSEQ deep assay plates. Purified libraries were quantified with a Qubit 3.0 fluorometer, sized on a Bioanalyzer 2100, and re-quantified with the KAPA Library Quantification kit. Every immunoSEQ 96-well plate was sequenced on a separate single-read 150-cycle Illumina NextSeq 550 flow cell. Under the source paper's analysis protocol: Because the immunoSEQ output held only junctional sequences and lacked quality scores, the filtering could not match the filtering applied to full-length reads. Sequences were annotated with PyIR, a Python wrapper for IgBLAST v1.9, using IMGT germline references to assign V/J genes and CDR3. Reads were removed for weak V/J assignments (E-value above 1e-6), missing CDR3, stop codons, out-of-frame junctions, or ambiguous translated residues. A V3J clonotype was defined by an identical inferred V gene, J gene, and CDR3 amino acid sequence. The percentage overlap between two repertoires was calculated by dividing the number of shared unique clonotypes by the size of the smaller repertoire. Three approaches were used to assess repertoire richness: RTK rarefaction, the Chao1 estimator, and Recon v2.1 estimates of unobserved clonotypes. TCRdb carries this immuneACCESS record with in-frame sequences only. Its versions omit some clonotypes, under half of them owing to an unresolved V gene in the studies checked, with the rest unexplained. That table gives V, J and clone size, and the DNA gave D and trimming. Here the sample has about 490,000 clones; around four fifths occur a single time. Approximately 12% of the sample rests with the top ten.

A word on this clone: Its antigen is currently not known. One base away there is no much larger clone; base qualities are not given.

Inclusive of the bounding cysteine and phenylalanine, the CDR3 is 17 residues long. Left in the record is the CDR3 DNA by itself, 51 bases read in frame from the first base. The V end loses 2 bases and the J end loses 2 bases, and a stretch of 16 bases separates them. CDR1 and CDR2, per the germline V gene, are MDHEN and SYDVKM. The study at large found these results: Because the study included only a small number of donors, the genetic and exposure-history diversity represented was limited. Sampling was restricted to blood, and TCR repertoires in tissues likely differ from the TCR repertoires found in blood. Pairwise subsampling led to the expectation that sequencing depth would affect the degree of clonotype sharing among donors.

The sample taken for sequencing was PBMCs. This TCR derives from a middle-aged woman in good health. Some clones in this sample may be carry-over from other donors' samples. Here the chain combines TRBV28 and TRBJ2-1; possibly the D gene is TRBD2, per 6 matching bases. The CDR3 corresponds to CASSLPHPSGAYNEQFF. The bases read TGTGCCAGCAGTTTACCCCACCCGTCGGGAGCCTACAATGAGCAGTTCTTC.